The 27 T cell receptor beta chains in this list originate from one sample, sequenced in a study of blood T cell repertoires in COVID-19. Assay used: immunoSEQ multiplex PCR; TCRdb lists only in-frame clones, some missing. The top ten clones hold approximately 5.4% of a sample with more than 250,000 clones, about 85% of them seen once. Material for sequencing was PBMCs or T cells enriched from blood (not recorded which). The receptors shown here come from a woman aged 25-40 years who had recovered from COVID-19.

The CDR3 spells CAWGENYSNQPQHF. The CDR3 bases are TGTGCCTGGGGGGAGAATTATAGCAATCAGCCCCAGCATTTT. This chain joins TRBV30 and TRBJ1-5; D is unclear. V gave up 5 bases and J gave up 0 bases, with 11 bases separating them. The CDR3 is made up of 14 amino acids. Per germline, CDR1 GTSNPN and CDR2 SVGIG (reference sequence).

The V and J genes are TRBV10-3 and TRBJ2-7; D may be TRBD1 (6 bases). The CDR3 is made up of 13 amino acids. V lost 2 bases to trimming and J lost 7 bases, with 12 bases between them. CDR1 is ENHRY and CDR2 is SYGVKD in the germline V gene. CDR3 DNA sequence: TGTGCCATCAGTGAGACAGCTAGGGGGGAGCAGTACTTC. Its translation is CAISETARGEQYF.

The CDR3 here is CASRLGPANTEAFF. DNA of the CDR3: TGTGCCAGCAGGTTAGGGCCGGCGAACACTGAAGCTTTCTTT. The rearrangement joins TRBV7-3 to TRBJ1-1; D ambiguous. Trimming left V 6 bases short and J 1 base short, with 12 bases between. Germline lookup yields CDR1 SGHTA and CDR2 FQGTGA. There are 14 residues in the CDR3.

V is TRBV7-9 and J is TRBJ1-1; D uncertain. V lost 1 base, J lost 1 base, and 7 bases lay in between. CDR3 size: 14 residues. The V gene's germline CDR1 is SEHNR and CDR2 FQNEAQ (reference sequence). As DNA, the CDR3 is TGTGCCAGCAGCTTAGGAGGAGCGAACACTGAAGCTTTCTTT. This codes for CASSLGGANTEAFF.

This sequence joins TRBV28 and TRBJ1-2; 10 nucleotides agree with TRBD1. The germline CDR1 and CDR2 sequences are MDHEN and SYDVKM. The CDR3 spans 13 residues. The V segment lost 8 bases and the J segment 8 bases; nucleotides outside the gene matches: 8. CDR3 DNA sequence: TGTGCCAGCTTAGACAGGGGGCTGGGGGGCTACACCTTC. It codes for CASLDRGLGGYTF.

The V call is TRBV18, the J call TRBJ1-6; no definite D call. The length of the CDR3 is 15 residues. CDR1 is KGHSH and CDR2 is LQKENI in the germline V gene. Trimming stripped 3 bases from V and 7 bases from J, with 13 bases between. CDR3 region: CASSPSGPNNSPLHF. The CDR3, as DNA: TGTGCCAGCTCACCTTCTGGGCCGAACAATTCACCCCTCCACTTT.

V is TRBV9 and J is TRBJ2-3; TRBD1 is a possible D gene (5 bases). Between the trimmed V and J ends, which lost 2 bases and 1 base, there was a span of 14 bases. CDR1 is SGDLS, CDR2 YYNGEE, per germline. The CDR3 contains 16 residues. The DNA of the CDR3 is TGTGCCAGCAGCGTCCAGGGATCCCCTGGCACAGATACGCAGTATTTT. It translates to CASSVQGSPGTDTQYF.

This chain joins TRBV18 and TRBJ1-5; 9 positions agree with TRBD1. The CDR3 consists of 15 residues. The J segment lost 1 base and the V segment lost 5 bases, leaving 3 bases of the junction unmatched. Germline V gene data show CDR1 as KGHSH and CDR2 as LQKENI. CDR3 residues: CASSRGQGSNQPQHF. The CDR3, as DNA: TGTGCCAGCTCAAGAGGACAGGGGAGCAATCAGCCCCAGCATTTT.

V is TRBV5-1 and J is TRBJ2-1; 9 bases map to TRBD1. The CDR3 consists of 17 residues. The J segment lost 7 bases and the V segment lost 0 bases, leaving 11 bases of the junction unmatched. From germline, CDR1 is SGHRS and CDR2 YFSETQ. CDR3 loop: CASSLGGSDRGLNEQFF. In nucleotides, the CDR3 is TGCGCCAGCAGCTTGGGGGGATCGGACAGGGGACTAAATGAGCAGTTCTTC. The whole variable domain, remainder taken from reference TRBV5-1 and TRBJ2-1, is KAGVTQTPRYLIKTRGQQVTLSCSPISGHRSVSWYQQTPGQGLQFLFEYFSETQRNKGNFPGRFSGRQFSNSRSEMNVSTLELGDSALYLCASSLGGSDRGLNEQFFGPGTRLTVL.

In nucleotides, the CDR3 is TGCGCCAGCAGCTTGGCTACGTTTGATTCCCCAGGGAACTACAATGAGCAGTTCTTC. This encodes CASSLATFDSPGNYNEQFF. This chain connects TRBV5-1 to TRBJ2-1; tentative D call: TRBD1 (5 bases). The ends were cut back, 0 bases at V and 3 bases at J, with 22 bases in the middle. The CDR3 is 19 amino acids. The germline V gene encodes CDR1 SGHRS and CDR2 YFSETQ. Using reference TRBV5-1 and TRBJ2-1 for the parts outside the CDR3, the full variable domain is KAGVTQTPRYLIKTRGQQVTLSCSPISGHRSVSWYQQTPGQGLQFLFEYFSETQRNKGNFPGRFSGRQFSNSRSEMNVSTLELGDSALYLCASSLATFDSPGNYNEQFFGPGTRLTVL.

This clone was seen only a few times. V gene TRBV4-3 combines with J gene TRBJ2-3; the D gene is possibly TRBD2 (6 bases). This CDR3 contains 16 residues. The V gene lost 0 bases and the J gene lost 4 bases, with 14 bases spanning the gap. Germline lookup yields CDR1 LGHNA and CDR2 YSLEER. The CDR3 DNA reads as TGCGCCAGCAGCCAAGATAGCGGTGGGAGCGCAGATACGCAGTATTTT. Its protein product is CASSQDSGGSADTQYF.

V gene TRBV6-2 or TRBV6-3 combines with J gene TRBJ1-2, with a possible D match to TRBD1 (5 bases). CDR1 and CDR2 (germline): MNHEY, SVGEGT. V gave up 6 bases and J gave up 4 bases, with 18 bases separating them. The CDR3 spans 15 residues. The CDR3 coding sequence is TGTGCCAGCAGCAAGTGGCAGGGAACTTCCTATGGCTACACCTTC. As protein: CASSKWQGTSYGYTF.

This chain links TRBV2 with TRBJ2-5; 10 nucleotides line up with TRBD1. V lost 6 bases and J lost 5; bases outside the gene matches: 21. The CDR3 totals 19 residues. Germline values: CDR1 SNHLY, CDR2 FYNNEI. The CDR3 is CASRELSWTGGTGWETQYF. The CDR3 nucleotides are TGTGCCAGCAGGGAATTGTCCTGGACAGGGGGGACGGGGTGGGAGACCCAGTACTTC.

CDR3 sequence: CASSPGGNNEQFF. The CDR3 region has the DNA TGTGCCAGCAGTCCGGGGGGAAACAATGAGCAGTTCTTC. The V and J genes are TRBV7-3 and TRBJ2-1, with 7 positions matching TRBD2. The CDR3 covers 13 residues. With 6 bases clipped from V and 5 bases from J, the junction kept 4 bases outside the gene matches. Germline CDR1 and CDR2: SGHTA and FQGTGA.

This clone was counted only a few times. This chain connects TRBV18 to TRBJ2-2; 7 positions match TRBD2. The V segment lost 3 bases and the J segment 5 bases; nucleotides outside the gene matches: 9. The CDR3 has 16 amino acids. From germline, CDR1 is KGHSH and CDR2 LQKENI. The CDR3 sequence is CASSPLPLAETGELFF. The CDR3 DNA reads TGTGCCAGCTCACCGTTGCCCCTAGCGGAGACCGGGGAGCTGTTTTTT.

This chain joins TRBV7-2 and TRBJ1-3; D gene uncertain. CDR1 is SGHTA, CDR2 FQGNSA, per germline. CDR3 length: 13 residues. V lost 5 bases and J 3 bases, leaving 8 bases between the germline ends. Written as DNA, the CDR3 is TGTGCCAGCAGCGCGAGTTTTGGAAACACCATATATTTT. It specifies CASSASFGNTIYF.

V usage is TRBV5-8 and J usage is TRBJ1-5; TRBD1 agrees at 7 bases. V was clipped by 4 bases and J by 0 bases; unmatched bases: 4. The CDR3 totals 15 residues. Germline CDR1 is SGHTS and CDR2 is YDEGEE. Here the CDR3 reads CASSRGQISNQPQHF. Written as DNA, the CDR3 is TGTGCCAGCAGCCGGGGACAGATTAGCAATCAGCCCCAGCATTTT.

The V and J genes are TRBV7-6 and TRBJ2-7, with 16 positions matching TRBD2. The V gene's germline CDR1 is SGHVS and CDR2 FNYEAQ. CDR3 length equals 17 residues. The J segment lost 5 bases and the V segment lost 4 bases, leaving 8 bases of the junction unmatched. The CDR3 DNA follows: TGTGCCAGCAGCTCCGGGACTAGCGGGGGGGAAACGAACGAGCAGTACTTC. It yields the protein CASSSGTSGGETNEQYF.

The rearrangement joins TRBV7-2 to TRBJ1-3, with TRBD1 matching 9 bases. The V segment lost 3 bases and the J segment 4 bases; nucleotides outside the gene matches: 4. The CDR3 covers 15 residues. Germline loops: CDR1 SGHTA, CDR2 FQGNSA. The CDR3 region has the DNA TGTGCCAGCAGCTTCCGGGACAGGGCCGGAAACACCATATATTTT. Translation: CASSFRDRAGNTIYF.

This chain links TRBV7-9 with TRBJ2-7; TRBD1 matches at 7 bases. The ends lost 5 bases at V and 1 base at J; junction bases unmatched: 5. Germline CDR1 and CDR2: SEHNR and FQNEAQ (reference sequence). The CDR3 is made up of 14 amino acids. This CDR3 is CASSLTGFSYEQYF. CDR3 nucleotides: TGTGCCAGCAGCCTGACAGGGTTTTCCTACGAGCAGTACTTC.

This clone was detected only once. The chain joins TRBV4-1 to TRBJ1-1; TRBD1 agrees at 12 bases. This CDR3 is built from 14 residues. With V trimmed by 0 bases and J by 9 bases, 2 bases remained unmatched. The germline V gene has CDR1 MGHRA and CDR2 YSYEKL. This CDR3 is CASSQDWDRGQAFF. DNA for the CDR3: TGCGCCAGCAGCCAAGACTGGGACAGGGGGCAAGCTTTCTTT.

The CDR3 region is CASSAGNLNTEAFF. The DNA for the CDR3 is TGTGCCAGTAGTGCGGGAAACCTGAACACTGAAGCTTTCTTT. J is TRBJ1-1 and V is TRBV19, with D unclear. The CDR3 is 14 residues long. Germline CDR1 reads LNHDA; CDR2 reads SQIVND (reference sequence). Trimming removed 5 bases from V and 0 bases from J, with 10 bases in between.

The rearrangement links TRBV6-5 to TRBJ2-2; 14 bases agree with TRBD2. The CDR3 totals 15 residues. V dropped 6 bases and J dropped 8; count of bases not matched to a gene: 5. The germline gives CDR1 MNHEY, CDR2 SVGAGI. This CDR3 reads CASSRTSGGTGELFF. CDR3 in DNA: TGTGCCAGCAGCAGGACTAGCGGGGGGACTGGGGAGCTGTTTTTT.

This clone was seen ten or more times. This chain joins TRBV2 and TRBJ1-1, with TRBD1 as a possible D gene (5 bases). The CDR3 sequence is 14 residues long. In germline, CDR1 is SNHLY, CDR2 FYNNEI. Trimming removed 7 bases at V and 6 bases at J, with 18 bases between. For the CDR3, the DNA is TGTGCCAGCAACACCCTCGGGGGGGTAGCTGAAGCTTTCTTT. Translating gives CASNTLGGVAEAFF. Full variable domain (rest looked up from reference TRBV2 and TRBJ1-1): EPEVTQTPSHQVTQMGQEVILRCVPISNHLYFYWYRQILGQKVEFLVSFYNNEISEKSEIFDDQFSVERPDGSNFTLKIRSTKLEDSAMYFCASNTLGGVAEAFFGQGTRLTVV.

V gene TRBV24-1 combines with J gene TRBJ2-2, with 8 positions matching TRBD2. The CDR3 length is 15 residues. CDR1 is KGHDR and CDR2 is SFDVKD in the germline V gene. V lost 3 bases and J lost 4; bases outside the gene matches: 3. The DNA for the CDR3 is TGTGCCACCAGTGATAGCGGGGGACTCACCGGGGAGCTGTTTTTT. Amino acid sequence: CATSDSGGLTGELFF.

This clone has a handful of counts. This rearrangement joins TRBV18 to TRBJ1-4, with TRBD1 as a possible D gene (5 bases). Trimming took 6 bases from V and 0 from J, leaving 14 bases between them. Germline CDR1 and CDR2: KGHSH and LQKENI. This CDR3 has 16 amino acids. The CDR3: CASSQDRIATNEKLFF. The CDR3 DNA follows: TGTGCCAGCTCCCAAGACAGAATAGCAACTAATGAAAAACTGTTTTTT.

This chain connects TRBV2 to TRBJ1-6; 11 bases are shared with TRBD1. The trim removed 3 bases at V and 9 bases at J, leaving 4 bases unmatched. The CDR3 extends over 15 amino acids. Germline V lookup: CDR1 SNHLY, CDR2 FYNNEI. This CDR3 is CASSDRGTGGSPLHF. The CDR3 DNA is TGTGCCAGCAGTGATCGGGGGACAGGGGGTTCACCCCTCCACTTT.